This T cell receptor beta chain was captured in a study of T cells in Graves' hyperthyroidism and ophthalmopathy. This clonotype was recorded many times. RNA transcripts gave rise to amplified TCR beta CDR3 regions. The HTBI set primed first-round TCR CDR3 RT-PCR. MiXCR was run by TCRdb on the multiplex PCR reads, yielding one entry per CDR3 protein. Found here are about 290,000 distinct CDR3 sequences, less than 15% of them singletons; the top ten hold almost 8%. CDR1 is MNHNS, CDR2 SASEGT, per germline. V lost 8 bases and J lost 4, with 14 bases in between. The CDR3 consists of 13 residues. Recently diagnosed hyperthyroidism of less than 2 months' duration affected patients aged 18 to 65.

The chain employs TRBV6-1 and TRBJ1-2; D might be TRBD1 (6 bases). The sample consisted of blood. The clonotype was recovered from a woman under 40 with Graves' hyperthyroidism that later progressed to Graves' ophthalmopathy. CDR3 protein: CASWGGGAYGYTF. CDR3 DNA sequence: TGTGCCAGCTGGGGGGGGGGCGCCTATGGCTACACCTTC.